These T cell receptor beta chains were read from a single sample in a study of human T cells and chemical hapten exposure. TCRdb re-called the RACE reads with MiXCR, one entry per CDR3 protein. The top ten hold 9.9% of the sample, which has tens of thousands of distinct CDR3 sequences, less than 8% seen once. The material sequenced was whole blood. These TCRs come from a human donor in good health. Some clones in this sample may be carry-over from other donors' samples. CDR3s include the opening cysteine and the closing phenylalanine or tryptophan. Fields, in order: D gene, J gene, V gene, clone size, CDR3 protein, CDR3 DNA. D genes are given only for firm matches. Clone size is not always given. Where it is, it says once, few, many or a class for expanded clones.

NA | TRBJ2-1 | TRBV29-1 | many | CSVLGARVNEQFF | TGCAGCGTTTTAGGGGCGCGGGTGAATGAGCAGTTCTTC
NA | TRBJ2-2 | TRBV7-9 | few | CASSAELNTGELFF | TGTGCCAGCAGCGCCGAGTTGAACACCGGGGAGCTGTTTTTT
NA | TRBJ2-6 | TRBV6-1 | many | CASSEEGGSGANVLTF | TGTGCCAGCAGTGAAGAGGGCGGCTCTGGGGCCAACGTCCTGACTTTC
NA | TRBJ2-3 | TRBV11-2 | many | CASSLGGSTDTQYF | TGTGCCAGCAGCCTAGGGGGATCCACAGATACGCAGTATTTT
NA | TRBJ2-3 | TRBV7-2 | many | CASSFDTTDTQYF | TGTGCCAGCAGCTTCGACACCACAGATACGCAGTATTTT
TRBD2 | TRBJ2-3 | TRBV2 | NA | CASSYGTSANSDTQYF | TGTGCCAGCAGCTATGGGACTAGCGCTAATTCAGATACGCAGTATTTT
TRBD2 | TRBJ2-1 | TRBV20-1 | many | CSARDSGSYGEQFF | TGCAGTGCTAGAGATAGCGGGAGTTACGGTGAGCAGTTCTTC
TRBD2 | TRBJ2-1 | TRBV4-1 | few | CASSQEGSLAGRYNEQFF | TGCGCCAGCAGCCAAGAAGGCTCTCTAGCGGGGCGTTACAATGAGCAGTTCTTC
TRBD2 | TRBJ2-7 | TRBV28 | many | CASSFTSGKYEQYF | TGTGCCAGCAGTTTCACTAGCGGCAAATACGAGCAGTACTTC
NA | TRBJ1-5 | TRBV6-1 | few | CATLRDNNQPQHF | TGTGCCACTCTCCGGGACAACAATCAGCCCCAGCATTTT
TRBD2 | TRBJ2-3 | TRBV7-2 | few | CASSLVSETSGTDTQYF | TGTGCCAGCAGCTTAGTATCCGAGACTAGCGGCACAGATACGCAGTATTTT
TRBD1 | TRBJ2-1 | TRBV24-1 | many | CATSDLPFRDRGYNEQFF | TGTGCCACCAGTGATTTGCCCTTTCGGGACAGAGGGTACAATGAGCAGTTCTTC
TRBD1 | TRBJ1-4 | TRBV6-5 | few | CASSYSGTATNEKLFF | TGTGCCAGCAGTTACTCAGGGACAGCAACTAATGAAAAACTGTTTTTT
NA | TRBJ1-4 | TRBV6-5 | NA | CASSYSGGGNEKLFF | TGTGCCAGCAGTTACTCGGGGGGGGGTAATGAAAAACTGTTTTTT
NA | TRBJ2-7 | TRBV4-1 | medium-sized | CASSQDLSRKKYEQYF | TGCGCCAGCAGCCAAGATCTGAGCCGGAAGAAGTACGAGCAGTACTTC
NA | TRBJ1-3 | TRBV10-3 | few | CAISAVSGNTIYF | TGTGCCATCAGTGCGGTCTCTGGAAACACCATATATTTT
TRBD2 | TRBJ2-2 | TRBV10-3 | many | CAISEGTSGGHDTGELFF | TGTGCCATCAGTGAGGGGACTAGCGGGGGCCATGACACCGGGGAGCTGTTTTTT
NA | TRBJ1-6 | TRBV7-2 | NA | CASSLPPLYSPLHF | TGTGCCAGCAGCTTACCCCCCCTGTATTCACCCCTCCACTTT
NA | TRBJ1-1 | TRBV7-8 | few | CASSLSGVTTEAFF | TGTGCCAGCAGCTTATCAGGGGTTACCACTGAAGCTTTCTTT
NA | TRBJ2-1 | TRBV5-1 | NA | CASSLSTGGKAYNEQFF | TGCGCCAGCAGCCTATCAACCGGGGGAAAGGCCTACAATGAGCAGTTCTTC
NA | TRBJ1-4 | TRBV21-1 | NA | CASSKLTDPTTNEKLFF | TGTGCCAGCAGCAAATTGACAGACCCAACAACTAATGAAAAACTGTTTTTT
NA | TRBJ1-6 | TRBV20-1 | few | CSASHRAARNSPLHF | TGCAGTGCTAGCCACCGGGCGGCCCGCAATTCACCCCTCCACTTT
TRBD2 | TRBJ2-7 | TRBV11-2 | many | CASSLRLAQLSDEQYF | TGTGCCAGCAGCTTAAGACTAGCCCAGCTGTCGGACGAGCAGTACTTC
NA | TRBJ1-2 | TRBV2 | NA | CASSVTGTYGYTF | TGTGCCAGCAGCGTCACAGGGACCTATGGCTACACCTTC
TRBD1 | TRBJ1-5 | TRBV18 | few | CASSPREGAGQPQHF | TGTGCCAGCTCACCAAGGGAGGGGGCCGGTCAGCCCCAGCATTTT
NA | TRBJ2-3 | TRBV7-8 | few | CASSLAGGRGTLSTDTQYF | TGTGCCAGCAGCTTAGCGGGGGGGCGGGGGACCCTAAGCACAGATACGCAGTATTTT